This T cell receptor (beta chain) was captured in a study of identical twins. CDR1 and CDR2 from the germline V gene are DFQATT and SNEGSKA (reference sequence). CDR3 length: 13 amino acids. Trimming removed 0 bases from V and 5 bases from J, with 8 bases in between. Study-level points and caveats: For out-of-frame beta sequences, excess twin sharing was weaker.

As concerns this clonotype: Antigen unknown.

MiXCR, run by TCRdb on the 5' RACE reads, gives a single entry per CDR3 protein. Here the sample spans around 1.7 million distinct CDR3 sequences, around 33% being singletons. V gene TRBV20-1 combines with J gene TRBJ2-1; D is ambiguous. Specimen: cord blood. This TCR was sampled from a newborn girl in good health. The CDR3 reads CSARDELHNEQFF. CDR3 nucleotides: TGCAGTGCTAGAGATGAACTACACAATGAGCAGTTCTTC.